This record covers a single T cell receptor beta chain. Its antigen is as yet unknown. Purification of the CD8+ and CD4+ T cells relied on negative isolation, and TEMRA cells underwent FACS enrichment. This sample is drawn from a study of CD8 T cells in Susac syndrome. Study-wide points: By the study's own acknowledgment, its TCR sequencing and HLA analysis included relatively few individuals.

Reverse transcription of about 0.45 to 1 ug RNA was carried out with random hexamers. Amplification of TCR beta CDR3 was carried out by immunoSEQ multiplex PCR, which covered 54 Vbeta and 13 Jbeta segments. TCRdb re-called the immunoSEQ multiplex PCR reads with MiXCR, one entry per CDR3 protein. The table has hundreds of thousands of distinct CDR3 sequences, approximately 85% seen once. The receptor was derived from a human donor with multiple sclerosis. The specimen sequenced was CD8+ T cells from PBMCs.

The CDR3 protein is CASRTGQGSYNEQFF. The DNA of the CDR3 is TGTGCCAGCAGGACCGGCCAGGGATCCTACAATGAGCAGTTCTTC. The chain joins TRBV11-2 to TRBJ2-1, with a weak D call TRBD1 (5 bases). The V end lost 6 bases, the J end lost 1 base, and 13 bases lay between the germline ends. This CDR3 region has 15 residues. CDR1 SGHAT and CDR2 FQNNGV come from the germline V gene.